One sample yielded the 9 T cell receptor beta chains listed below, sequenced in a study of blood T cells in healthy people across ages. A sample-barcoded 5' primer and a J-beta primer mix were used in a second PCR of roughly 7 to 11 cycles. TCRdb called the 5' RACE reads again in MiXCR, with one record for every CDR3 protein. The sample holds about 670,000 distinct CDR3 sequences, approximately 52% seen once. The specimen was blood. The origin of the receptors is a woman of 80 years or more in good health.

This clonotype was picked up many times. The J gene is TRBJ2-5, the V gene TRBV10-3; a weak D match, TRBD1 (6 bases). V gave up 4 bases and J gave up 3 bases, with 12 bases separating them. The CDR3 is 14 amino acids. Looked up from germline, CDR1 is ENHRY and CDR2 is SYGVKD. This CDR3 reads CAISGTVDKETQYF. In DNA, the CDR3 is TGTGCCATCAGTGGGACAGTGGATAAAGAGACCCAGTACTTC.

This sequence joins TRBV30 and TRBJ2-1; possibly TRBD1 or TRBD2 for D (5 bases each). Germline values: CDR1 GTSNPN, CDR2 SVGIG (reference sequence). The CDR3 extends over 13 amino acids. Trimming cost V 5 bases and J 7 bases, with 15 bases left between them. The CDR3 DNA reads as TGTGCCTGGGAACAGGACTCGGCTAATGAGCAGTTCTTC. Amino acid sequence: CAWEQDSANEQFF. Combining the CDR3 with reference TRBV30 and TRBJ2-1 gives the whole variable domain SQTIHQWPATLVQPVGSPLSLECTVEGTSNPNLYWYRQAAGRGLQLLFYSVGIGQISSEVPQNLSASRPQDRQFILSSKKLLLSDSGFYLCAWEQDSANEQFFGPGTRLTVL.

Ten or more counts support this clonotype. The chain links TRBV11-2 to TRBJ2-7; 11 positions agree with TRBD2. Germline V CDR1 and CDR2: SGHAT, FQNNGV. Losses at the gene ends were 0 bases for V and 5 bases for J; bases not matched to a gene: 6. The CDR3 sequence is 16 residues long. In DNA, the CDR3 is TGTGCCAGCAGCTTAGATCGGAGACTAGCGGGACACGAGCAGTACTTC. Translating it yields CASSLDRRLAGHEQYF.

This clonotype has a count of ten or more. The rearrangement links TRBV6-6 to TRBJ1-2; D ambiguous. Germline CDR1 MNHNY, CDR2 SVGAGI (reference sequence). Trimming removed 0 bases from V and 10 bases from J, with 18 bases in between. The CDR3 has 15 residues. This CDR3 reads CASSYSREGSGPYTF. The CDR3 region has the DNA TGTGCCAGCAGTTACTCGAGGGAGGGTTCGGGCCCCTACACCTTC.

This clonotype was seen ten or more times. V is TRBV15 and J is TRBJ2-1; TRBD2 matches 14 bases. Looked up from germline, CDR1 is LNHNV and CDR2 is YYDKDF (reference sequence). With V trimmed by 0 bases and J by 14 bases, 3 bases remained unmatched. The length of the CDR3 is 14 residues. The CDR3 nucleotides read TGTGCCACCAGCAGAGATGGGACTAGCGGGAGAAAGTTCTTC. Translated: CATSRDGTSGRKFF.

This clonotype appeared many times. This chain links TRBV7-9 with TRBJ2-3, with 8 bases aligning to TRBD2. The CDR3 runs 12 residues. The ends lost 5 bases at V and 8 bases at J; junction bases unmatched: 3. The germline V gene has CDR1 SEHNR and CDR2 FQNEAQ (reference sequence). Here the CDR3 reads CASSPSGGTQYF. In nucleotides, the CDR3 is TGTGCCAGCAGCCCCAGCGGGGGTACGCAGTATTTT.

The V call is TRBV29-1, the J call TRBJ2-1; 10 bases fit TRBD2. The V gene's germline CDR1 is SQVTM and CDR2 ANQGSEA. The junction had 11 bases not matched to a gene; V was cut back by 6 bases and J by 6 bases. The CDR3 length is 15 residues. In DNA form, the CDR3 reads TGCAGCGTCGGGACTCTAGCGGGGGCCCTCAATGAGCAGTTCTTC. Its translation: CSVGTLAGALNEQFF.

This clonotype was detected only a few times. The chain couples TRBV4-2 to TRBJ2-7; TRBD2 is a possible D gene (6 bases). CDR1 and CDR2 (germline): LGHNA, YNFKEQ. CDR3 length: 15 residues. Trimming shortened V by 1 base and J by 3 bases, and 13 bases separated the two germline ends. The CDR3, as DNA: TGTGCCAGCAGCCAAGCACTCGGCGGGGTCTACGAGCAGTACTTC. It is translated as CASSQALGGVYEQYF.

The V and J genes are TRBV3-1 and TRBJ2-5; D may be TRBD1 or TRBD2 (5 bases each). The J call is doubtful: the DNA matches TRBJ2-7 better. The CDR3 loop spans 14 amino acids. Per the germline V gene, CDR1 is LGHDT and CDR2 is YNNKEL (reference sequence). The CDR3 sequence: CASSRAGSTYEQYF. DNA of the CDR3: TGTGCCAGCAGCCGGGCAGGGAGTACCTACGAGCAGTACTTC.